The rows below give T cell receptor beta chains drawn from one sample of a study of blood T cell repertoires in COVID-19. Using immunoSEQ multiplex PCR, the repertoire was profiled, and TCRdb retains in-frame clones only, with some absent. The repertoire has 300,000 or so clones, 85% to 90% of them found once; the top ten carry over 3.5%. The sequenced material came from peripheral blood. Receptor source: a woman between 35 and 50 years old with acute or convalescent COVID-19. Each CDR3 is given with its conserved first and last residue. Fields, in order: J gene, clone size, V gene, D gene, CDR3 DNA, CDR3 protein. D genes are given only for firm matches. Size tells how often a clone was seen (once, few, many) or the class of an expanded clone, and some rows leave it out.

>TRBJ1-2|.|TRBV6-1|.
TGTGCCAGCAGTGAAGGAGTTTATGGCTACACCTTC
CASSEGVYGYTF
>TRBJ1-2|.|TRBV6-6|TRBD1
TGTGCCAGCAAACCCTTTGACAGGGGAAGTTACGGCTACACCTTC
CASKPFDRGSYGYTF
>TRBJ2-1|few|TRBV2|TRBD1
TGTGCCAGCACTACCACAGGGGGAATACAGTTGTTCTTC
CASTTTGGIQLFF
>TRBJ1-4|.|TRBV4-1|.
TGCGCCAGCACCCTAAGGGCAGGGGAGAGGGAAAAACTGTTTTTT
CASTLRAGEREKLFF
>TRBJ1-1|once|TRBV7-3|.
TGTGCCAGCAGCTTAATGGCAGCGGAGGGCACTGAAGCTTTCTTT
CASSLMAAEGTEAFF
>TRBJ1-6|.|TRBV19|.
TGTGCCAGTAGTATTCGGGGGAGCCGTAATTCACCCCTCCACTTT
CASSIRGSRNSPLHF
>TRBJ1-2|few|TRBV6-5|.
TGTGCCAGCTCCCCAGCGGGGGTGAGCTATGGCTACACCTTC
CASSPAGVSYGYTF
>TRBJ1-6|.|TRBV6-5|.
TGTGCCAGCAGTTATGTGGGGACTAATAATTCACCCCTCCACTTT
CASSYVGTNNSPLHF
>TRBJ1-2|.|TRBV7-3|.
TGTGCCAGCAGCCCCTGGGGCGGGGGCAGAGGCTACACCTTC
CASSPWGGGRGYTF
>TRBJ1-3|once|TRBV2|TRBD1
TGTGCCAGCGGGACAGGGGTTTCAGGAAACACCATATATTTT
CASGTGVSGNTIYF
>TRBJ1-5|.|TRBV6-2/TRBV6-3|TRBD1
TGTGCCAGCAGACCTATGGACAGGGGAATCTACCGAAGCAATCAGCCCCAGCATTTT
CASRPMDRGIYRSNQPQHF
>TRBJ1-5|.|TRBV19|.
TGTGCCAGTAGTATGGGGCTGCTGAGCAATCAGCCCCAGCATTTT
CASSMGLLSNQPQHF
>TRBJ1-3|.|TRBV9|TRBD1
TGTGCCAGCCGCACCTCAGGGGACAGCACCATATATTTT
CASRTSGDSTIYF
>TRBJ1-1|.|TRBV3-1/TRBV3-2|.
TGTGCCAGCAGCCAAGTGGAGGGGAACACTGAAGCTTTCTTT
CASSQVEGNTEAFF
>TRBJ2-3|.|TRBV7-2|.
TGTGCCAGCAGCCCCACTAGCAGAGGCCATCAGGCTACGCAGTATTTT
CASSPTSRGHQATQYF
>TRBJ1-2|.|TRBV6-1|.
TGTGCCAGCAGTGAAAGTCAGGGGCGTATATATGGCTACACCTTC
CASSESQGRIYGYTF
>TRBJ1-3|.|TRBV27|.
TGTGCCAGCAGTTTGCGGGGGCTCGGAAACACCATATATTTT
CASSLRGLGNTIYF
>TRBJ2-3|.|TRBV6-5|.
TGTGCCAGCAGACGCGGAATCGGAGATACGCAGTATTTT
CASRRGIGDTQYF
>TRBJ1-2|once|TRBV18|.
TGTGCCAGCTCACCACGTCAGGACTATGGCTACACCTTC
CASSPRQDYGYTF
>TRBJ1-6|few|TRBV30|TRBD1
TGTGCCTGGGGACAGGGTGGATATTCACCCCTCCACTTT
CAWGQGGYSPLHF
>TRBJ1-5|.|TRBV4-1|.
TGCGCCAGCAGCCATCTATACGGGGGTAGCAATCAGCCCCAGCATTTT
CASSHLYGGSNQPQHF
>TRBJ2-2|.|TRBV12-3/TRBV12-4|.
TGTGCCAGCCGGCCCGGGTGGACCGGGGAGCTGTTTTTT
CASRPGWTGELFF
>TRBJ2-1|.|TRBV27|.
TGTGCCAGCAGCCCAGTCCTGGGCGCCTACAATGAGCAGTTCTTC
CASSPVLGAYNEQFF
>TRBJ1-5|.|TRBV27|.
TGTGCCAGCAGTTTAGTGGGCACCAATCAGCCCCAGCATTTT
CASSLVGTNQPQHF
>TRBJ1-1|.|TRBV5-1|TRBD1
TGCGCCAGCAGCGCCGGACAGGGTGGCGAAGCTTTCTTT
CASSAGQGGEAFF
>TRBJ2-1|.|TRBV7-3|TRBD2
TGTGCCAGCAGCCTCGGACTAGCGGGGGTGGATGAGCAGTTCTTC
CASSLGLAGVDEQFF
>TRBJ1-2|.|TRBV7-8|.
TGTGCCAGCAGCTTAGACAGGATGAACTATGGCTACACCTTC
CASSLDRMNYGYTF
>TRBJ2-2|.|TRBV19|TRBD1
TGTGCCAGTGAGGGGACAGGGCGGGACGGGGAGCTGTTTTTT
CASEGTGRDGELFF
>TRBJ1-2|once|TRBV4-1|TRBD1
TGCGCCAGCAGCCAGGGACAGGGCATTCTCTATGGCTACACCTTC
CASSQGQGILYGYTF
>TRBJ2-5|once|TRBV9|TRBD2
TGTGCCAGCAGCGGCGGGACTAGCGGGCTCCAAGAGACCCAGTACTTC
CASSGGTSGLQETQYF
>TRBJ1-1|.|TRBV5-1|TRBD1
TGCGCCAGCAGCAGGGTGACAGGGGGCGCGGGCACTGAAGCTTTCTTT
CASSRVTGGAGTEAFF
>TRBJ1-6|once|TRBV14|.
TGTGCCAGCAGCCAATTAATTCGGTCACCCCTCCACTTT
CASSQLIRSPLHF
>TRBJ1-5|once|TRBV18|TRBD1
TGTGCCAGCTCCCAGGACAGGCTAATCGCCAATCAGCCCCAGCATTTT
CASSQDRLIANQPQHF
>TRBJ2-5|.|TRBV11-2|TRBD2
TGTGCCAGCAGCTACCCCCCCCTTAGCGGGGGTTCGGAAGAGACCCAGTACTTC
CASSYPPLSGGSEETQYF
>TRBJ1-1|.|TRBV4-2|.
TGTGCCAGCAGCCAAGCGCGGGGAATGAACACTGAAGCTTTCTTT
CASSQARGMNTEAFF
>TRBJ1-6|.|TRBV18|.
TGTGCCAGCTCACCACCCAGGGCCTATAATTCACCCCTCCACTTT
CASSPPRAYNSPLHF
>TRBJ1-6|.|TRBV19|.
TGTGCCAGTAGTATACGGGGGGAGTCCTATAATTCACCCCTCCACTTT
CASSIRGESYNSPLHF
>TRBJ2-2|.|TRBV15|.
TGTGCCACCGTCAGGACACCGAACACCGGGGAGCTGTTTTTT
CATVRTPNTGELFF
>TRBJ2-4|.|TRBV18|.
TGTGCCAGCTCACCACCGTCGGGGTATGGAGCCAAAAACATTCAGTACTTC
CASSPPSGYGAKNIQYF
>TRBJ2-2|.|TRBV9|TRBD2
TGTGCCAGTAAACCCTTAGCGGGGGATTACACCGGGGAGCTGTTTTTT
CASKPLAGDYTGELFF
>TRBJ2-3|.|TRBV7-9|.
TGTGCCAGCAGCCCGGTCGGCGCAGGGTTGTCAGATACGCAGTATTTT
CASSPVGAGLSDTQYF